The rows below give T cell receptor beta chains drawn from one sample of a study of cytomegalovirus exposure and HLA in healthy donors. Profiling relied on immunoSEQ multiplex PCR, and the TCRdb table lists in-frame clones only, not all of them. The data show about 130,000 clones, approximately 90% seen once. Sequencing was performed on PBMCs. The receptors stem from a woman younger than 45 in good health and CMV-seropositive. CDR3s include the opening cysteine and the closing phenylalanine or tryptophan. D genes are given only for firm matches. For some rows the clone size is stated as once, few or many, or as a class when expanded; others skip it.

CDR3 DNA: TGTGCCAGCAGCCGCAGAGACCAGGCTAATCAGCCCCAGCATTTT
CDR3 protein: CASSRRDQANQPQHF
D gene: .
V gene: TRBV6-6
J gene: TRBJ1-5
clone size: .

CDR3 DNA: TGTGCCAGCAGCTTGGGTAGTCGAGAGACCCAGTACTTC
CDR3 protein: CASSLGSRETQYF
D gene: .
V gene: TRBV5-6
J gene: TRBJ2-5
clone size: once

CDR3 DNA: TGTGCCAGCAGCCGACACCCCTTTGACTACACCTTC
CDR3 protein: CASSRHPFDYTF
D gene: .
V gene: TRBV28
J gene: TRBJ1-2
clone size: .

CDR3 DNA: TGTGCCAGCAGTGACCGTAATTCACCCCTCCACTTT
CDR3 protein: CASSDRNSPLHF
D gene: .
V gene: TRBV2
J gene: TRBJ1-6
clone size: few

CDR3 DNA: TGCGCCAGCAGGGGGGGGACTGGAAGCTACAATGAGCAGTTCTTC
CDR3 protein: CASRGGTGSYNEQFF
D gene: TRBD2
V gene: TRBV5-1
J gene: TRBJ2-1
clone size: once

CDR3 DNA: TGTGCCAGCAGCCACCTGGGGACAGGCTGGGCAGCCGAGCAGTACTTC
CDR3 protein: CASSHLGTGWAAEQYF
D gene: TRBD1
V gene: TRBV7-6
J gene: TRBJ2-7
clone size: .

CDR3 DNA: TGTGCCAGCAGCTTTTTGACAGCTCAAGAGACCCAGTACTTC
CDR3 protein: CASSFLTAQETQYF
D gene: .
V gene: TRBV7-8
J gene: TRBJ2-5
clone size: .

CDR3 DNA: TGCAGCGTTGTAGTCCGGGGAAGCTCCTACAATGAGCAGTTCTTC
CDR3 protein: CSVVVRGSSYNEQFF
D gene: .
V gene: TRBV29-1
J gene: TRBJ2-1
clone size: .

CDR3 DNA: TGCGCCAGCAGCTTGGGGGCAACTGAAGCTTTCTTT
CDR3 protein: CASSLGATEAFF
D gene: .
V gene: TRBV5-1
J gene: TRBJ1-1
clone size: .

CDR3 DNA: TGTGCCACTCAACTAGCGGGGTCGGCAGATACGCAGTATTTT
CDR3 protein: CATQLAGSADTQYF
D gene: TRBD2
V gene: TRBV19
J gene: TRBJ2-3
clone size: .

CDR3 DNA: TGTGCCAGCAGCGGAGAACAGGGGGCCAATTCACCCCTCCACTTT
CDR3 protein: CASSGEQGANSPLHF
D gene: TRBD1
V gene: TRBV9
J gene: TRBJ1-6
clone size: .

CDR3 DNA: TGTGCCAGTAGTATCTGGGGGGTCGGTGGGGCCAACGTCCTGACTTTC
CDR3 protein: CASSIWGVGGANVLTF
D gene: .
V gene: TRBV19
J gene: TRBJ2-6
clone size: once

CDR3 DNA: TGTGCCAGCAGCCCCGGGCTAGCGGGAGGGACGAGCTCCTACAATGAGCAGTTCTTC
CDR3 protein: CASSPGLAGGTSSYNEQFF
D gene: TRBD2
V gene: TRBV9
J gene: TRBJ2-1
clone size: .

CDR3 DNA: TGTGCCAGCAGTGGATCTTGGAGAGGGAGAAAAAACATTCAGTACTTC
CDR3 protein: CASSGSWRGRKNIQYF
D gene: .
V gene: TRBV2
J gene: TRBJ2-4
clone size: .

CDR3 DNA: TGTGCCAGCAGCCCTGAAAGTGGGGGGGCTAACACTGAAGCTTTCTTT
CDR3 protein: CASSPESGGANTEAFF
D gene: .
V gene: TRBV13
J gene: TRBJ1-1
clone size: .

CDR3 DNA: TGTGCCAGCAGTTCTCGGGACTCCCCGGCCTACGAGCAGTACTTC
CDR3 protein: CASSSRDSPAYEQYF
D gene: .
V gene: TRBV6-6
J gene: TRBJ2-7
clone size: .

CDR3 DNA: TGTGCCAGCAGCGCTATGGGGGCAGGGTTAGATGAGCAGTTCTTC
CDR3 protein: CASSAMGAGLDEQFF
D gene: .
V gene: TRBV7-3
J gene: TRBJ2-1
clone size: .

CDR3 DNA: TGTGCCAGTAGTAGATACAAGAACACTGAAGCTTTCTTT
CDR3 protein: CASSRYKNTEAFF
D gene: .
V gene: TRBV19
J gene: TRBJ1-1
clone size: .

CDR3 DNA: TGTGCCAGCAGCCCGTCGGGACAGGGGTCCCTCTATGGCTACACCTTC
CDR3 protein: CASSPSGQGSLYGYTF
D gene: TRBD1
V gene: TRBV7-2
J gene: TRBJ1-2
clone size: .

CDR3 DNA: TGCGCCAGCAGCTTTTCGTCTAGCGGGGGGTTCAATGAGCAGTTCTTC
CDR3 protein: CASSFSSSGGFNEQFF
D gene: TRBD2
V gene: TRBV5-1
J gene: TRBJ2-1
clone size: .

CDR3 DNA: TGCAGCGTTGAGGCTAGCGCAAAAAACATTCAGTACTTC
CDR3 protein: CSVEASAKNIQYF
D gene: .
V gene: TRBV29-1
J gene: TRBJ2-4
clone size: .

CDR3 DNA: TGCGCCAGCAGCCAAGGACAGAACACTGAAGCTTTCTTT
CDR3 protein: CASSQGQNTEAFF
D gene: .
V gene: TRBV10-2
J gene: TRBJ1-1
clone size: .

CDR3 DNA: TGCGCCAGCAGCCTGGGGGGGGATCAGCCCCAGCATTTT
CDR3 protein: CASSLGGDQPQHF
D gene: .
V gene: TRBV5-1
J gene: TRBJ1-5
clone size: few

CDR3 DNA: TGTGCCAGCAAGAGCGAGGTTTACACCGGGGAGCTGTTTTTT
CDR3 protein: CASKSEVYTGELFF
D gene: .
V gene: TRBV6-1
J gene: TRBJ2-2
clone size: few

CDR3 DNA: TGTGCCAGCAGCTTGGACAGGTACCAAGAGACCCAGTACTTC
CDR3 protein: CASSLDRYQETQYF
D gene: .
V gene: TRBV5-6
J gene: TRBJ2-5
clone size: .

CDR3 DNA: TGCGCCAGCAGCCCCTTAGCGGGAGGTTACTACGAGCAGTACTTC
CDR3 protein: CASSPLAGGYYEQYF
D gene: TRBD2
V gene: TRBV4-1
J gene: TRBJ2-7
clone size: .

CDR3 DNA: TGCGCCAGCAGCCAGCCCACTAGCGGGAGGTTCAACGAGCAGTACTTC
CDR3 protein: CASSQPTSGRFNEQYF
D gene: TRBD2
V gene: TRBV4-1
J gene: TRBJ2-7
clone size: .

CDR3 DNA: TGCGCCAGCAGCTGGGGGACAGGGGGGACAGATACGCAGTATTTT
CDR3 protein: CASSWGTGGTDTQYF
D gene: TRBD1
V gene: TRBV5-1
J gene: TRBJ2-3
clone size: .

CDR3 DNA: TGTGCCAGCAGCCCCCGGGCCTACGAGCAGTACTTC
CDR3 protein: CASSPRAYEQYF
D gene: .
V gene: TRBV28
J gene: TRBJ2-7
clone size: .

CDR3 DNA: TGTGCCAGCAGCTTGGGGGGTCCCGGGACAGGGACCTATGAGCAGTTCTTC
CDR3 protein: CASSLGGPGTGTYEQFF
D gene: TRBD1
V gene: TRBV7-3
J gene: TRBJ2-1
clone size: .

CDR3 DNA: TGTGCCAGCAGTTTATTCTTCGGGAATACCGGGGAGCTGTTTTTT
CDR3 protein: CASSLFFGNTGELFF
D gene: .
V gene: TRBV28
J gene: TRBJ2-2
clone size: .

CDR3 DNA: TGTGCCAGCAGCTTAGTCGTCAGGGGCCCCCAGCATTTT
CDR3 protein: CASSLVVRGPQHF
D gene: .
V gene: TRBV7-6
J gene: TRBJ1-5
clone size: .

CDR3 DNA: TGTGCCAGCAGCTTGGGCTACATGAACACTGAAGCTTTCTTT
CDR3 protein: CASSLGYMNTEAFF
D gene: .
V gene: TRBV7-6
J gene: TRBJ1-1
clone size: .

CDR3 DNA: TGTGCCAGCAGTTTTTTAGTCAGGGAAGAGACCCAGTACTTC
CDR3 protein: CASSFLVREETQYF
D gene: .
V gene: TRBV28
J gene: TRBJ2-5
clone size: .